This passage covers 9 T cell receptor beta chains from one sample sequenced in a study of cytomegalovirus exposure and HLA in healthy donors. Only in-frame clones appear in the TCRdb table, and some are missing; sequencing was by immunoSEQ multiplex PCR. The sample yields some 70,000 clones, 85% to 90% seen once. The source material was PBMCs. The receptor set was obtained from a woman under 30 in good health and CMV-seronegative.

V usage is TRBV30 and J usage is TRBJ1-4; D may be TRBD1 (5 bases). The V gene lost 0 bases and the J gene lost 7 bases, with 9 bases spanning the gap. CDR1 is GTSNPN and CDR2 is SVGIG in the germline V gene (reference sequence). There are 13 residues in the CDR3. DNA of the CDR3: TGTGCCTGGAGTGTCGACAGATCTGAAAAACTGTTTTTT. Translated, it gives CAWSVDRSEKLFF.

J is TRBJ1-5 and V is TRBV4-1; TRBD1 matches 7 bases. Germline lookup yields CDR1 MGHRA and CDR2 YSYEKL. V was clipped by 4 bases and J by 1 base; unmatched bases: 4. The CDR3 runs to 15 residues. The CDR3 region is CASSPTGLSNQPQHF. The CDR3 DNA follows: TGCGCCAGCAGCCCGACAGGGCTAAGCAATCAGCCCCAGCATTTT.

In its sample, this clone was seen once. This CDR3 is CASSLDRGAREQYF. The CDR3 bases are TGTGCCAGCAGCTTAGATCGGGGGGCACGCGAGCAGTACTTC. The chain has TRBV11-3 and TRBJ2-7; maybe TRBD2 (7 bases). Trimming left V 0 bases short and J 6 bases short, with 12 bases between. CDR3 length: 14 amino acids. Germline loops: CDR1 SGHNT, CDR2 YENEEA.

This clone was seen a single time. The rearrangement links TRBV19 to TRBJ1-2, with a tentative D call TRBD1 (6 bases). The germline gives CDR1 LNHDA, CDR2 SQIVND (reference sequence). The V and J ends lost 5 bases and 4 bases respectively, with 17 bases between them. The CDR3 runs to 15 residues. CDR3 in DNA: TGTGCCAGTAGTGACAACCGGCGGACAGTCTATGGCTACACCTTC. This sequence encodes CASSDNRRTVYGYTF.

The chain is built from TRBV7-6 and TRBJ2-3; the D is unclear. This CDR3 spans 12 amino acids. Germline lookup yields CDR1 SGHVS and CDR2 FNYEAQ. Trimming removed 5 bases from V and 5 bases from J, with 8 bases in between. The CDR3 sequence is CASSLLLDTQYF. CDR3 sequence (DNA): TGTGCCAGCAGCCTCTTATTAGATACGCAGTATTTT. The variable domain in full, with the rest retrieved from reference TRBV7-6 and TRBJ2-3, is GAGVSQSPRYKVTKRGQDVALRCDPISGHVSLYWYRQALGQGPEFLTYFNYEAQQDKSGLPNDRFSAERPEGSISTLTIQRTEQRDSAMYRCASSLLLDTQYFGPGTRLTVL.

This chain uses TRBV7-6 with TRBJ1-6, with D unresolved. CDR1 is SGHVS and CDR2 is FNYEAQ in the germline V gene. Trimming removed 1 base from V and 7 bases from J, with 14 bases in between. The CDR3 is 16 amino acids. The CDR3 sequence is CASSLVSRGPNSPLHF. CDR3 nucleotide sequence: TGTGCCAGCAGCTTAGTAAGCCGAGGGCCAAATTCACCCCTCCACTTT.

The rearrangement links TRBV27 to TRBJ2-1; 7 positions agree with TRBD2. The J segment lost 4 bases and the V segment lost 11 bases, leaving 5 bases of the junction unmatched. This CDR3 spans 12 amino acids. Germline assignment: CDR1 MNHEY and CDR2 SMNVEV (reference sequence). The CDR3 here is CAAGEGYNEQFF. The CDR3 nucleotides read TGTGCCGCGGGGGAAGGGTACAATGAGCAGTTCTTC.

This chain connects TRBV4-1 to TRBJ2-1, with 9 nucleotides matching TRBD1. The CDR3 spans 16 residues. The germline gives CDR1 MGHRA, CDR2 YSYEKL. V lost 6 bases to trimming and J lost 3 bases; unmatched junction nucleotides: 9. CDR3: CASRSPGQGHYNEQFF. Written as DNA, the CDR3 is TGCGCCAGCAGGTCTCCGGGACAGGGACACTACAATGAGCAGTTCTTC.

The chain carries TRBV5-1 and TRBJ1-1, with D unclear. Germline V gene data show CDR1 as SGHRS and CDR2 as YFSETQ. V lost 7 bases, J lost 2 bases, and 15 bases lay in between. This CDR3 is built from 14 residues. The CDR3 reads CASFQDGVNTEAFF. CDR3 coding DNA: TGCGCCAGCTTTCAAGACGGGGTTAACACTGAAGCTTTCTTT. The full variable domain, rest sourced from reference TRBV5-1 and TRBJ1-1, is KAGVTQTPRYLIKTRGQQVTLSCSPISGHRSVSWYQQTPGQGLQFLFEYFSETQRNKGNFPGRFSGRQFSNSRSEMNVSTLELGDSALYLCASFQDGVNTEAFFGQGTRLTVV.